This TCR beta chain was retrieved from a study of T cell responses to AZD1222 COVID-19 vaccine. Study overall: Pooling covered second doses at about 4 or about 12 weeks. Study results and caveats: The study identified only 6 or 7 AZD1222 recipients as seropositive at baseline. It should be noted that donors were predominantly white British and more often female, and clonal diversity was possibly underestimated.

Comment on this clone: Its antigen is unknown.

Clones were sequenced by immunoSEQ multiplex PCR, and TCRdb holds only the in-frame ones, with some missing. This table holds about 140,000 clones, roughly 92% found once. Germline CDR1 is KGHDR and CDR2 is SFDVKD. The CDR3 sequence is 18 residues long. Losses at the gene ends were 2 bases for V and 7 bases for J; bases not matched to a gene: 14. This TCR was sampled from an adult in good health. The sample was peripheral blood, taken on day 0 of AZD1222 vaccination. The V gene is TRBV24-1, the J gene TRBJ2-3; 10 nucleotides agree with TRBD1. CDR3 DNA: TGTGCCACCAGTGATTCCGGGACAGGGGCCCTATATGGGTATACGCAGTATTTT. Its translation is CATSDSGTGALYGYTQYF.